The 19 T cell receptor beta chains below come from one sample, sequenced in a study of T-cell reconstitution after alpha-beta-depleted transplantation in children. Using unique molecular identifiers, the investigators prepared the TCRbeta library. From the PCR reads, TCRdb called clonotypes with MiXCR, one entry per CDR3 protein. The sample records some 220,000 distinct CDR3 sequences, 9.5% to 13% being singletons. The starting material was PBMCs, obtained before TCRalphabeta/CD19-depleted stem cell transplant. These TCRs come from a child in the first two years of life with acute myeloid leukemia, due to receive a stem cell transplant.

This sequence joins TRBV19 and TRBJ2-7; no definite D call. The CDR3 spans 13 residues. The V gene's germline CDR1 is LNHDA and CDR2 SQIVND (reference sequence). The ends were cut back, 0 bases at V and 0 bases at J, with 3 bases in the middle. CDR3 sequence reads: CASSIDNSYEQYF. The CDR3 DNA is TGTGCCAGTAGTATAGACAACTCCTACGAGCAGTACTTC. Full variable domain (rest looked up from reference TRBV19 and TRBJ2-7): DGGITQSPKYLFRKEGQNVTLSCEQNLNHDAMYWYRQDPGQGLRLIYYSQIVNDFQKGDIAEGYSVSREKKESFPLTVTSAQKNPTAFYLCASSIDNSYEQYFGPGTRLTVT.

This rearrangement joins TRBV18 to TRBJ1-6; TRBD1 might be the D (6 bases). The CDR3 contains 15 residues. The germline gives CDR1 KGHSH, CDR2 LQKENI. The germline V and J ends were trimmed by 2 bases and 6 bases, with 11 bases remaining between them. The CDR3 here is CASSPRDIANSPLHF. Written as DNA, the CDR3 is TGTGCCAGCTCACCAAGGGACATAGCTAATTCACCCCTCCACTTT.

This chain uses TRBV4-1 with TRBJ2-7; possibly TRBD1 or TRBD2 for D (7 bases each). V was shortened by 1 base and J by 3 bases, with 10 bases between the two germline ends. The CDR3 consists of 14 residues. CDR1 is MGHRA and CDR2 is YSYEKL in the germline V gene. CDR3 loop: CASSQGRGGYEQYF. For the CDR3, the DNA is TGCGCCAGCAGCCAAGGCAGGGGGGGCTACGAGCAGTACTTC.

This clonotype occurred many times. The V gene is TRBV7-2, the J gene TRBJ1-6; D uncertain. Germline values: CDR1 SGHTA, CDR2 FQGNSA. The CDR3 sequence is 12 residues long. Trimming took 2 bases from V and 9 from J, leaving 5 bases between them. The CDR3: CASSLRSSPLHF. The DNA for the CDR3 is TGTGCCAGCAGCTTAAGATCTTCACCCCTCCACTTT.

This clonotype was detected many times. The J gene is TRBJ1-5, the V gene TRBV5-6, with D hard to call. Germline V gene sequence: CDR1 SGHDT, CDR2 YYEEEE. V lost 0 bases to trimming and J lost 4 bases, with 5 bases between them. CDR3 length: 13 residues. CDR3 DNA sequence: TGTGCCAGCAGCTTGGGTGAAAATCAGCCCCAGCATTTT. As protein: CASSLGENQPQHF. The full variable domain, its missing parts supplied by reference TRBV5-6 and TRBJ1-5, is DAGVTQSPTHLIKTRGQQVTLRCSPKSGHDTVSWYQQALGQGPQFIFQYYEEEERQRGNFPDRFSGHQFPNYSSELNVNALLLGDSALYLCASSLGENQPQHFGDGTRLSIL.

This clonotype was picked up a small number of times. CDR3 sequence reads: CATSDLTGSTDTQYF. The CDR3, as DNA: TGTGCCACCAGTGATTTGACCGGGTCCACAGATACGCAGTATTTT. The V call is TRBV24-1, the J call TRBJ2-3; D gene ambiguous. From germline, CDR1 is KGHDR and CDR2 SFDVKD. The CDR3 has 15 residues. Trimming shortened V by 0 bases and J by 2 bases, and 8 bases separated the two germline ends.

This clonotype was picked up many times. V gene TRBV4-3 combines with J gene TRBJ2-2, with 11 positions matching TRBD2. V shed 4 bases, J shed 5 bases, and the junction held 6 bases outside the gene matches. Germline CDR1 is LGHNA and CDR2 is YSLEER. This CDR3 has 16 amino acids. CDR3 sequence (DNA): TGCGCCAGCAGCCGAGAGCCTAGCGGGAGGACCGGGGAGCTGTTTTTT. Translated: CASSREPSGRTGELFF.

The table lists this clonotype with many counts. The rearrangement joins TRBV7-9 to TRBJ2-3; possibly TRBD2 for D (6 bases). Germline CDR1 SEHNR, CDR2 FQNEAQ (reference sequence). Trimming took 6 bases from V and 3 from J, leaving 10 bases between them. This CDR3 is 13 amino acids long. CDR3 protein: CASREGWTDTQYF. The DNA of the CDR3 is TGTGCCAGCAGGGAGGGTTGGACAGATACGCAGTATTTT.

Turning to this clonotype: Since a much larger clone is just one base distant, this may be a read error. The rearrangement uses TRBV11-1 and TRBJ1-5; D not resolved. This CDR3 comprises 13 residues. The germline gives CDR1 SGHAT, CDR2 FQDESV (reference sequence). In DNA form, the CDR3 reads TGTACCAGCAGCTTAGTGGAGAATGGACCCCAGCATTTT. As protein: CTSSLVENGPQHF.

The chain is built from TRBV28 and TRBJ1-2, with D possibly matching TRBD1 (5 bases). CDR3 length: 14 amino acids. The germline gives CDR1 MDHEN, CDR2 SYDVKM. V was shortened by 3 bases and J by 10 bases, with 18 bases between the two germline ends. The CDR3 region is CASSFSGGRNDYTF. CDR3 DNA: TGTGCCAGCAGTTTTAGCGGGGGACGGAATGACTACACCTTC.

At least ten counts were recorded for this clonotype. The chain carries TRBV12-3 or TRBV12-4 and TRBJ2-7; 8 bases line up with TRBD2. With 8 bases clipped from V and 0 bases from J, the junction kept 6 bases outside the gene matches. The CDR3 contains 14 residues. The CDR3 nucleotides read TGTGCCAGCCGCGAGAGCGGGAGCTCCTACGAGCAGTACTTC. This sequence encodes CASRESGSSYEQYF.

This clonotype was seen at least ten times. This chain links TRBV5-1 with TRBJ2-1; D possibly uses TRBD1 or TRBD2 (6 bases each). Germline CDR1 reads SGHRS; CDR2 reads YFSETQ. The V gene lost 0 bases and the J gene lost 0 bases, with 10 bases spanning the gap. The CDR3 sequence is 16 residues long. The CDR3 is CASSLAGDTSYNEQFF. In nucleotides, the CDR3 is TGCGCCAGCAGCTTGGCGGGGGACACCTCCTACAATGAGCAGTTCTTC.

The chain is built from TRBV5-6 and TRBJ2-3; D possibly matches TRBD1 or TRBD2 (5 bases each). Germline loops: CDR1 SGHDT, CDR2 YYEEEE. The CDR3 is 18 residues long. V gave up 4 bases and J gave up 7 bases, with 28 bases separating them. CDR3 DNA sequence: TGTGCCAGCAGCCCACGGGATGGCGCGAAGGGGTATTTGTATACGCAGTATTTT. Its protein is CASSPRDGAKGYLYTQYF.

The sample holds many counts of this clonotype. The chain recombines TRBV11-2 with TRBJ2-5; D is uncertain. CDR3 size: 14 residues. CDR1 is SGHAT, CDR2 FQNNGV, per germline. V lost 3 bases and J lost 0, with 8 bases in between. DNA of the CDR3: TGTGCCAGCAGCTTTGCCGCCCACCAAGAGACCCAGTACTTC. The encoded protein is CASSFAAHQETQYF.

The sample holds many counts of this clonotype. J is TRBJ2-1 and V is TRBV5-1; D is unclear. CDR1 is SGHRS and CDR2 is YFSETQ in the germline V gene. The CDR3 is 15 amino acids. V shed 0 bases and J shed 0 bases, with 7 bases lying between them. The CDR3 sequence: CASSLVPDSYNEQFF. CDR3 bases: TGCGCCAGCAGCTTGGTTCCAGACTCCTACAATGAGCAGTTCTTC.

The chain's CDR3 is CASSYYGTGNQQYF. The CDR3 coding sequence is TGTGCCAGCAGTTATTACGGGACAGGGAATCAACAGTACTTC. The chain joins TRBV6-2 or TRBV6-3 to TRBJ2-7; 9 bases line up with TRBD1. Per germline, CDR1 MNHEY and CDR2 SVGEGT. V shed 3 bases, J shed 10 bases, and the junction held 10 bases outside the gene matches. The CDR3 runs 14 residues.

This clonotype has ten or more counts. The chain couples TRBV19 to TRBJ2-1, with no clear D. The CDR3 contains 10 residues. Germline assignment: CDR1 LNHDA and CDR2 SQIVND (reference sequence). V was clipped by 3 bases and J by 9 bases, with 3 bases between them. CDR3 in amino acids: CASSMSEQFF. CDR3 in DNA: TGTGCCAGTAGTATGTCTGAGCAGTTCTTC.

This clonotype was detected many times. The genes are TRBV20-1 and TRBJ2-5; no definite D call. Per germline, CDR1 DFQATT and CDR2 SNEGSKA (reference sequence). CDR3 length equals 12 residues. Trimming took 6 bases from V and 1 from J, leaving 9 bases between them. The CDR3 DNA reads TGCAGTGCCTCTGACTTCCAAGAGACCCAGTACTTC. It codes for CSASDFQETQYF.

This clonotype was observed many times. The CDR3 nucleotides read TGTGCCAGCAGCTTGCAAGCGGGAGGCGGGGGTGGGTATTTT. This translates into CASSLQAGGGGGYF. The J gene is TRBJ2-3, the V gene TRBV7-2; TRBD2 matches 9 bases. Trimming took 3 bases from V and 14 from J; bases not matched to a gene: 12. Germline lookup yields CDR1 SGHTA and CDR2 FQGNSA. The CDR3 consists of 14 residues.